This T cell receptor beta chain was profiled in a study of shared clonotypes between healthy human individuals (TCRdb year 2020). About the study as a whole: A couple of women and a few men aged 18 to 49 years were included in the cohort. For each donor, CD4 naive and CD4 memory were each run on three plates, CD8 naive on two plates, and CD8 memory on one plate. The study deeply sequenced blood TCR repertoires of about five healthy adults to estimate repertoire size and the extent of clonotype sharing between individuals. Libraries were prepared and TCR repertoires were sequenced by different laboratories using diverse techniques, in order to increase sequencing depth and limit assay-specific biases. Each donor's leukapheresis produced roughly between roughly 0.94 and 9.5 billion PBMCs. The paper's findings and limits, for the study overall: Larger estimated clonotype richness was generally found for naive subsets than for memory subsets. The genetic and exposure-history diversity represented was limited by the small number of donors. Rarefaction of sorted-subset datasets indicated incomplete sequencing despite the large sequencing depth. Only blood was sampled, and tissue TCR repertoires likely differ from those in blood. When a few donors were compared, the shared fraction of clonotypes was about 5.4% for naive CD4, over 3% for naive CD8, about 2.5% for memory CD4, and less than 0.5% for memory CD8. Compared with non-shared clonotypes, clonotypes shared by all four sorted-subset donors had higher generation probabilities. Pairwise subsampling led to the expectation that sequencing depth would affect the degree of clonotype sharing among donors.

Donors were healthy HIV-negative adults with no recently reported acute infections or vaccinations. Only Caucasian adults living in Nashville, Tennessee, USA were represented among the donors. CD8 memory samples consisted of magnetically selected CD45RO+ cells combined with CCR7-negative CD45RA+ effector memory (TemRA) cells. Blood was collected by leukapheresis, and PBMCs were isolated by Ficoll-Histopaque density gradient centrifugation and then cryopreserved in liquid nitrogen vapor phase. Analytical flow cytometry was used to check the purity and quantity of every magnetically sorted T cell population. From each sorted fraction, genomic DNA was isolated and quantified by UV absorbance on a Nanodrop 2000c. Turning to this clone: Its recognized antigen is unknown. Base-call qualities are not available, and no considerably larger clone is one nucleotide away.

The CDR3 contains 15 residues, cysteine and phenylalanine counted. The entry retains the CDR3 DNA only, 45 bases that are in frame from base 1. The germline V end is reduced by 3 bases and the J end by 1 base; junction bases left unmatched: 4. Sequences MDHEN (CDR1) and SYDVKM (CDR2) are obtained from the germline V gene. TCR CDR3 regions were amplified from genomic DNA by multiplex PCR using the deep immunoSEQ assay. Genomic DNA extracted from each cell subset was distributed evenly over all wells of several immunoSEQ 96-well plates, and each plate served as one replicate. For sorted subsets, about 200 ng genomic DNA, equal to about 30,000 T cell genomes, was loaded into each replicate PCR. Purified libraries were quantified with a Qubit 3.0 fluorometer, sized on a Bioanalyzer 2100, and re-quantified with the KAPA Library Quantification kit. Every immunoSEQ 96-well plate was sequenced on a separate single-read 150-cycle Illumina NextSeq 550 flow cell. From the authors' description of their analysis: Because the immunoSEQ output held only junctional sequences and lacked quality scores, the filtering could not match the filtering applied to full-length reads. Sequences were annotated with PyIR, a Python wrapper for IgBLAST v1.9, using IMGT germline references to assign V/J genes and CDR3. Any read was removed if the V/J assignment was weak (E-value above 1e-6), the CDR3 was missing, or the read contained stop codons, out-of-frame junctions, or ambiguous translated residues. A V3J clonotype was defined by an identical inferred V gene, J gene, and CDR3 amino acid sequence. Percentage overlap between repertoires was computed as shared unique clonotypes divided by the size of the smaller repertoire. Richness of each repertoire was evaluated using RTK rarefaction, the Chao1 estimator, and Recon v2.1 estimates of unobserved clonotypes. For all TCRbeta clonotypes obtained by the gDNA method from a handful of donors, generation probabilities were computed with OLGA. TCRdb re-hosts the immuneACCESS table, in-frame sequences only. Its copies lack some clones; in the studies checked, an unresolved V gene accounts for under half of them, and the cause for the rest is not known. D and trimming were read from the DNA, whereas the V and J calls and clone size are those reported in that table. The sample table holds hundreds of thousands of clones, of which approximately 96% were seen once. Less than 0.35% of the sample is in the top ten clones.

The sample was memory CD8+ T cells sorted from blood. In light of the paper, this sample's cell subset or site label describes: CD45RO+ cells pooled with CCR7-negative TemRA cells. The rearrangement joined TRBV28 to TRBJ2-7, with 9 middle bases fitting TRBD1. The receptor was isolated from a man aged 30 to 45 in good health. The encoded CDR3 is CASSLTGTGSYEQYF. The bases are TGTGCCAGCAGTTTGACCGGGACAGGGTCCTACGAGCAGTACTTC.